Listed below are T cell receptor beta chains from one sample, sequenced in a study of blood T cells in healthy people across ages. TCRdb passed the 5' RACE reads through MiXCR, listing each CDR3 protein once. The sample includes about 1.4 million distinct CDR3 sequences, approximately 59% of them seen just once. Source material: blood. The receptor set was obtained from a man younger than 35 in good health. Each CDR3 is given with its conserved first and last residue. A D gene is named only where the DNA matches it firmly. Clone size, where shown, is once, few, many, or a class for clones that have expanded.

>-|TRBJ2-3|TRBV5-1|TRBD2
CASSPHAGGTDTQYF
TGCGCCAGCAGCCCTCACGCGGGGGGAACAGATACGCAGTATTTT
>once|TRBJ2-7|TRBV2|-
CASSELALTYEQYF
TGTGCCAGCAGTGAACTAGCGCTTACCTACGAGCAGTACTTC
>-|TRBJ1-1|TRBV15|TRBD1
CATSAHRGADTEAFF
TGTGCCACCAGCGCACACAGGGGGGCAGACACTGAAGCTTTCTTT
>-|TRBJ2-3|TRBV20-1|TRBD2
CSAREQLAGRNPSTDTQYF
TGCAGTGCTAGGGAGCAACTAGCGGGAAGAAACCCTAGCACAGATACGCAGTATTTT
>few|TRBJ1-4|TRBV4-1|-
CASSLVGTGNEKLFF
TGCGCCAGCAGCCTTGTCGGGACGGGGAATGAAAAACTGTTTTTT
>-|TRBJ2-7|TRBV4-1|-
CASSQDRRADRYF
TGCGCCAGCAGCCAAGATCGTAGAGCGGACCGGTACTTC
>-|TRBJ2-1|TRBV7-2|TRBD2
CASRPQAGGPSNEQFF
TGTGCCAGCAGACCGCAAGCGGGGGGGCCAAGCAATGAGCAGTTCTTC
>-|TRBJ2-7|TRBV29-1|TRBD1
CSAHLRDRGVYEQYF
TGCAGCGCCCATCTCCGGGACAGGGGGGTATACGAGCAGTACTTC
>many|TRBJ2-5|TRBV20-1|TRBD2
CSARDLTSAQETQYF
TGCAGTGCTAGAGACCTGACTAGCGCTCAAGAGACCCAGTACTTC
>few|TRBJ1-2|TRBV25-1|-
CASSGGTNGYTF
TGTGCCAGCAGTGGCGGGACGAATGGCTACACCTTC
>-|TRBJ1-5|TRBV7-9|-
CASSISGTANQPQHF
TGTGCCAGCAGCATATCCGGGACGGCGAATCAGCCCCAGCATTTT
>once|TRBJ2-7|TRBV12-3/TRBV12-4|TRBD1
CASSPAQKFRDSTYEQYF
TGTGCCAGCAGCCCCGCCCAAAAATTTCGGGACAGCACCTACGAGCAGTACTTC
>-|TRBJ2-5|TRBV15|-
CATSRDRAQETQYF
TGTGCCACCAGCAGAGACAGGGCACAAGAGACCCAGTACTTC
>-|TRBJ2-7|TRBV2|-
CASMVQGRDEQYF
TGTGCCAGCATGGTACAGGGTCGCGACGAGCAGTACTTC
>-|TRBJ1-5|TRBV27|TRBD1
CASSRTGRDQPQHF
TGTGCCAGCAGCCGGACAGGGAGAGATCAGCCCCAGCATTTT
>-|TRBJ2-5|TRBV7-2|TRBD2
CASRQTSGGTQYF
TGTGCCAGCAGACAGACTAGCGGGGGGACCCAGTACTTC